This passage covers 28 T cell receptor beta chains from one sample sequenced in a study of T cell responses to AZD1222 COVID-19 vaccine. Sequencing used immunoSEQ multiplex PCR; TCRdb keeps in-frame clones, though not all of them. The sample lists about 150,000 clones; 90% were seen once. Here the sequenced sample was peripheral blood, taken on day 0 of AZD1222 vaccination. Source of these receptors: an adult in good health.

J is TRBJ2-1 and V is TRBV5-1; D is possibly TRBD2 (6 bases). From germline, CDR1 is SGHRS and CDR2 YFSETQ. This CDR3 spans 13 amino acids. The V end was cut by 1 base, the J end by 12 bases, with 14 bases between. CDR3 loop: CASSLSSTSGQFF. In DNA, the CDR3 is TGCGCCAGCAGCTTGAGTTCGACTAGTGGGCAGTTCTTC.

The chain links TRBV7-9 to TRBJ1-3; 7 positions agree with TRBD1. Germline V gives CDR1 SEHNR, CDR2 FQNEAQ (reference sequence). This CDR3 has 16 residues. J gave up 0 bases and V 4 bases, and 6 bases lay outside the gene matches. CDR3 DNA sequence: TGTGCCAGCAGCTCCGGGACAGCGAGCTCTGGAAACACCATATATTTT. Residues: CASSSGTASSGNTIYF.

The chain recombines TRBV5-5 with TRBJ2-7, with D unclear. There are 12 residues in the CDR3. The germline CDR1 and CDR2 sequences are SGHKS and YYEKEE (reference sequence). Between the trimmed V and J ends, which lost 4 bases and 4 bases, there was a span of 9 bases. The chain's CDR3 is CASSLTTYEQYF. The CDR3 DNA follows: TGTGCCAGCAGCCTCACTACTTACGAGCAGTACTTC.

The V call is TRBV28, the J call TRBJ1-2; possibly TRBD1 for D (5 bases). The CDR3 extends over 13 amino acids. Per germline, CDR1 MDHEN and CDR2 SYDVKM. V shed 2 bases and J shed 3 bases, with 7 bases lying between them. The CDR3 region has the DNA TGTGCCAGCAGTTTAGCAGGGTACTATGGCTACACCTTC. This encodes CASSLAGYYGYTF.

This clone was seen once. The V call is TRBV24-1, the J call TRBJ2-1; the D gene is possibly TRBD2 (6 bases). V lost 1 base to trimming and J lost 5 bases, with 8 bases between them. The CDR3 covers 14 residues. The germline CDR1 and CDR2 sequences are KGHDR and SFDVKD. The CDR3 region has the DNA TGTGCCACCAGTGATTTAGGAGGGGACAATGAGCAGTTCTTC. Its protein product is CATSDLGGDNEQFF.

This chain uses TRBV7-8 with TRBJ2-1, with TRBD2 matching 14 bases. CDR3 length equals 18 residues. The junction had 9 bases not matched to a gene; V was cut back by 4 bases and J by 4 bases. Germline CDR1 is SGHVS and CDR2 is FQNEAQ. CDR3 region: CASSSSTSGRGYYNEQFF. The CDR3 DNA sequence: TGTGCCAGCAGCTCTTCGACTAGCGGGAGGGGGTATTACAATGAGCAGTTCTTC.

The rearrangement joins TRBV7-2 to TRBJ1-2, with 10 bases lining up with TRBD1. Germline values: CDR1 SGHTA, CDR2 FQGNSA. J was trimmed by 2 bases and V by 5 bases; bases with no gene match: 5. CDR3 length: 15 residues. As DNA, the CDR3 is TGTGCCAGCAGCCCCAGACAGGGGGCGAACTATGGCTACACCTTC. This translates into CASSPRQGANYGYTF.

The chain uses TRBV27 and TRBJ2-1; 9 nucleotides match TRBD2. Germline V CDR1 and CDR2: MNHEY, SMNVEV (reference sequence). The CDR3 spans 15 residues. V shed 3 bases, J shed 8 bases, and the junction held 8 bases outside the gene matches. The CDR3 sequence is CASSFGAGGFDEQFF. The CDR3 DNA follows: TGTGCCAGCAGTTTTGGAGCGGGAGGATTCGATGAGCAGTTCTTC.

The gene calls are TRBV12-3 or TRBV12-4 and TRBJ2-1; no clear D. The CDR3 spans 13 residues. Trimming took off 8 bases at V and 0 bases at J, with 8 bases between the two ends. The CDR3 loop reads CASGVGSYNEQFF. CDR3 sequence (DNA): TGTGCCAGCGGCGTGGGCTCCTACAATGAGCAGTTCTTC.

The chain combines TRBV4-2 with TRBJ1-2, with D hard to call. V lost 0 bases and J lost 4, with 3 bases in between. The CDR3 has 12 amino acids. Germline V lookup: CDR1 LGHNA, CDR2 YNFKEQ. The CDR3 region is CASSQDLYGYTF. The CDR3 bases are TGTGCCAGCAGCCAAGATCTCTATGGCTACACCTTC.

V gene TRBV6-5 combines with J gene TRBJ2-1; maybe TRBD2 (5 bases). The CDR3 has 13 amino acids. Germline V gene lookup returns CDR1 MNHEY and CDR2 SVGAGI. V was shortened by 2 bases and J by 9 bases, with 11 bases between the two germline ends. The CDR3 reads CASSYGLRVEQFF. The CDR3 region has the DNA TGTGCCAGCAGTTACGGACTCCGAGTTGAGCAGTTCTTC.

V is TRBV19 and J is TRBJ1-5; D is uncertain. The V gene lost 6 bases and the J gene lost 0 bases, with 15 bases spanning the gap. From germline, CDR1 is LNHDA and CDR2 SQIVND (reference sequence). The CDR3 is made up of 16 amino acids. In nucleotides, the CDR3 is TGTGCCAGTAGGGGTCCAGGTAGAAATAGCAATCAGCCCCAGCATTTT. It codes for CASRGPGRNSNQPQHF.

The rearrangement uses TRBV7-9 and TRBJ1-5; 11 bases align to TRBD1. J was trimmed by 0 bases and V by 4 bases; bases with no gene match: 5. Germline V gene sequence: CDR1 SEHNR, CDR2 FQNEAQ (reference sequence). The CDR3 runs to 17 residues. DNA for the CDR3: TGTGCCAGCAGCTCCGGGACAGGGGGAAATAGCAATCAGCCCCAGCATTTT. It codes for CASSSGTGGNSNQPQHF. Variable domain in full (rest from reference TRBV7-9 and TRBJ1-5): DTGVSQNPRHKITKRGQNVTFRCDPISEHNRLYWYRQTLGQGPEFLTYFQNEAQLEKSRLLSDRFSAERPKGSFSTLEIQRTEQGDSAMYLCASSSGTGGNSNQPQHFGDGTRLSIL.

The rearrangement uses TRBV11-1 and TRBJ2-7, with 13 positions matching TRBD2. This CDR3 has 16 residues. V lost 5 bases and J lost 2; bases outside the gene matches: 6. Germline assignment: CDR1 SGHAT and CDR2 FQDESV (reference sequence). The CDR3 sequence is CASSPGTSGIPYEQYF. The CDR3 bases are TGTGCCAGCAGCCCCGGGACTAGCGGGATCCCCTACGAGCAGTACTTC.

V usage is TRBV5-1 and J usage is TRBJ1-4, with 9 bases lining up with TRBD1. In germline, CDR1 is SGHRS, CDR2 YFSETQ. This CDR3 contains 15 residues. Germline trimming cut 0 bases from V and 7 bases from J; bases unmatched to any gene: 4. The DNA for the CDR3 is TGCGCCAGCAGCTTGGAGGGACAGGGAAGTGAAAAACTGTTTTTT. Translated, it gives CASSLEGQGSEKLFF.

The J gene is TRBJ1-4, the V gene TRBV5-6; 10 bases line up with TRBD1. Trimming removed 6 bases from V and 0 bases from J; junction bases left unmatched: 8. The CDR3 totals 17 residues. Germline loops: CDR1 SGHDT, CDR2 YYEEEE. CDR3 region: CASTETGGASTNEKLFF. For the CDR3, the DNA is TGTGCCAGCACCGAGACAGGGGGCGCGTCAACTAATGAAAAACTGTTTTTT. The full variable domain, in which reference TRBV5-6 and TRBJ1-4 provide the parts outside the CDR3, is DAGVTQSPTHLIKTRGQQVTLRCSPKSGHDTVSWYQQALGQGPQFIFQYYEEEERQRGNFPDRFSGHQFPNYSSELNVNALLLGDSALYLCASTETGGASTNEKLFFGSGTQLSVL.

The gene calls are TRBV2 and TRBJ2-5, with 8 bases lining up with TRBD1. J lost 4 bases, V lost 7 bases, and 11 bases had no gene match. Germline values: CDR1 SNHLY, CDR2 FYNNEI. The CDR3 is 15 amino acids. The CDR3, as DNA: TGTGCCAGCAATCAGGGACCCAGGGGGCGAGAGACCCAGTACTTC. Translating gives CASNQGPRGRETQYF.

The CDR3: CASSPWTGGGYEQYF. In nucleotides, the CDR3 is TGTGCCAGTAGTCCATGGACAGGGGGCGGCTACGAGCAGTACTTC. The chain combines TRBV19 with TRBJ2-7, with 11 nucleotides matching TRBD1. V was clipped by 5 bases and J by 3 bases; unmatched bases: 6. Germline values: CDR1 LNHDA, CDR2 SQIVND (reference sequence). The CDR3 is 15 amino acids.

The chain joins TRBV5-8 to TRBJ2-2; maybe TRBD1 (6 bases). Per the germline V gene, CDR1 is SGHTS and CDR2 is YDEGEE. V dropped 4 bases and J dropped 6 bases, with 16 bases sitting between them. CDR3 size: 15 residues. In nucleotides, the CDR3 is TGTGCCAGCAGCCATGACAGGCGGTTAGCCGGGGAGCTGTTTTTT. Protein sequence: CASSHDRRLAGELFF.

The CDR3 DNA is TGTGCCAGCAGCGTACCTGGTTGGGGCTCTGGGGCCAACGTCCTGACTTTC. Translation: CASSVPGWGSGANVLTF. The rearrangement uses TRBV9 and TRBJ2-6; no reliable D call. The ends were cut back, 1 base at V and 0 bases at J, with 11 bases in the middle. CDR3 length: 17 amino acids. The germline gives CDR1 SGDLS, CDR2 YYNGEE. The full variable domain, with the rest looked up from reference TRBV9 and TRBJ2-6, is DSGVTQTPKHLITATGQRVTLRCSPRSGDLSVYWYQQSLDQGLQFLIQYYNGEERAKGNILERFSAQQFPDLHSELNLSSLELGDSALYFCASSVPGWGSGANVLTFGAGSRLTVL.

This clone turned up a few times. The DNA for the CDR3 is TGTGCCAGCAGCCAAGGACTAGCAGGTTACGAGCAGTACTTC. Its translation is CASSQGLAGYEQYF. The rearrangement links TRBV4-2 to TRBJ2-7; 7 bases align to TRBD2. With V trimmed by 1 base and J by 4 bases, 4 bases remained unmatched. CDR1 LGHNA and CDR2 YNFKEQ come from the germline V gene. CDR3 length equals 14 residues.

The CDR3 coding sequence is TGTGCCAGCAGCACTCGGCGGACAGGTGAAGCTTTCTTT. Protein product: CASSTRRTGEAFF. The chain carries TRBV28 and TRBJ1-1; 7 positions match TRBD1. V shed 6 bases and J 7 bases; nucleotides not matched to a gene: 8. Germline V lookup: CDR1 MDHEN, CDR2 SYDVKM. The CDR3 is 13 residues long.

This clone turned up a few times. CDR3 region: CASSEPGRSGGELFF. CDR3 bases: TGTGCCAGCAGTGAACCCGGGCGGTCCGGCGGGGAGCTGTTTTTT. The J gene is TRBJ2-2, the V gene TRBV25-1; D not resolved. In germline, CDR1 is MGHDK, CDR2 SYGVNS. This CDR3 comprises 15 residues. V dropped 2 bases and J dropped 7 bases, with 14 bases sitting between them. Based on the CDR3 plus reference TRBV25-1 and TRBJ2-2, the full variable domain is EADIYQTPRYLVIGTGKKITLECSQTMGHDKMYWYQQDPGMELHLIHYSYGVNSTEKGDLSSESTVSRIRTEHFPLTLESARPSHTSQYLCASSEPGRSGGELFFGEGSRLTVL.

As DNA, the CDR3 is TGTGCCAGCAGCTCAAGGGGACTGATAAGAGAGACCCAGTACTTC. Amino acids: CASSSRGLIRETQYF. The gene calls are TRBV11-2 and TRBJ2-5, with D tentatively TRBD2 (6 bases). The CDR3 totals 15 residues. Trimming left V 4 bases short and J 4 bases short, with 16 bases between. Germline V gene sequence: CDR1 SGHAT, CDR2 FQNNGV.

This clone was seen only a few times. The J gene is TRBJ2-7, the V gene TRBV6-5; maybe TRBD1 (6 bases). Trimming cost V 4 bases and J 3 bases, with 10 bases left between them. The CDR3 consists of 13 residues. Germline CDR1 MNHEY, CDR2 SVGAGI. The CDR3 DNA is TGTGCCAGCAGTTCACGGACAGTCTACGAGCAGTACTTC. Translation: CASSSRTVYEQYF.

This clone was observed once. The chain recombines TRBV5-1 with TRBJ1-2; TRBD1 is a possible D gene (6 bases). V shed 4 bases and J shed 2 bases, with 15 bases lying between them. Germline V gene lookup returns CDR1 SGHRS and CDR2 YFSETQ. The length of the CDR3 is 15 residues. The CDR3: CASSKTRTANYGYTF. The CDR3 bases are TGCGCCAGCAGCAAAACCCGGACAGCCAACTATGGCTACACCTTC.

J is TRBJ2-7 and V is TRBV28; D gene uncertain. Germline loops: CDR1 MDHEN, CDR2 SYDVKM. The CDR3 length is 12 residues. The V end lost 1 base, the J end lost 2 bases, and 3 bases lay between the germline ends. The CDR3 DNA reads as TGTGCCAGCAGTTTATCCGCCTACGAGCAGTACTTC. It specifies CASSLSAYEQYF. Full variable domain (missing parts from reference TRBV28 and TRBJ2-7): DVKVTQSSRYLVKRTGEKVFLECVQDMDHENMFWYRQDPGLGLRLIYFSYDVKMKEKGDIPEGYSVSREKKERFSLILESASTNQTSMYLCASSLSAYEQYFGPGTRLTVT.

The chain employs TRBV4-1 and TRBJ2-5; 9 bases map to TRBD2. This CDR3 is 16 amino acids long. Trimming removed 4 bases from V and 1 base from J; junction bases left unmatched: 7. CDR1 is MGHRA, CDR2 YSYEKL, per germline. The CDR3 reads CASSLLSGGPQETQYF. Written as DNA, the CDR3 is TGCGCCAGCAGCCTTCTTAGCGGGGGCCCCCAAGAGACCCAGTACTTC.